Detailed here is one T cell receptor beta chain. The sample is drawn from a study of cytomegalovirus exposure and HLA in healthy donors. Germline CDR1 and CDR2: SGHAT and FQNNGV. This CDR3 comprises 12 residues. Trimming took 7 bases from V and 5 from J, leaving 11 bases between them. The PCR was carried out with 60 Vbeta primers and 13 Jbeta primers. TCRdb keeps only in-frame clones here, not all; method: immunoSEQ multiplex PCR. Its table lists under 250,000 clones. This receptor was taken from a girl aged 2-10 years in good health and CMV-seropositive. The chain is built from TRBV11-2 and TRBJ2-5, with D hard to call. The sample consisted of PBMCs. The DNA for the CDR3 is TGTGCCAGCACCGTGACGGGTGAGACCCAGTACTTC. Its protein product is CASTVTGETQYF.